Detailed here is one T cell receptor beta chain. Antigen: not known. This sample was taken from a study of T cell clones after liver transplantation. Study background: Timepoints were pre-transplant, pre-withdrawal, and after withdrawal was completed or failed.

Produced via immunoSEQ multiplex PCR; TCRdb's table is partial and in-frame only. The profile covers more than 65,000 clones, with 90% appearing a single time and roughly 3% taken by the ten largest. The CDR3 runs to 13 residues. Trimming took 2 bases from V and 10 from J, leaving 14 bases between them. The germline V gene encodes CDR1 MNHEY and CDR2 SMNVEV (reference sequence). Notes on the study in general: In a couple of subjects, few donor cells limited the measurable donor-reactive repertoire. A significant post-transplant drop in circulating graft-donor-reactive CD4 TCRbeta sequences occurred in most of the 8 subjects. These preliminary findings come from unstandardized post-transplant sampling times.

Sequenced here: CD4+ T cells from blood, sampled before liver transplant. V usage is TRBV27 and J usage is TRBJ1-2; D remains ambiguous. The TCR was taken from a human donor who received a liver transplant. The CDR3 loop is CASSLLRTGDYTF. In DNA, the CDR3 is TGTGCCAGCAGTTTACTTCGGACGGGTGACTACACCTTC.